This T cell receptor (beta chain) is from a study of CD8+CD57+ T cells in acquired aplastic anemia. The wider study: DNA recovered from sorted CD4+ and CD8+ cells had a mean of roughly 3 ug.

Per the germline V gene, CDR1 is SNHLY and CDR2 is FYNNEI. The CDR3 consists of 16 residues. V lost 4 bases and J lost 3, with 16 bases in between. Genomic DNA provided the template from which TCR beta VDJ and CDR3 profiles were obtained. MiXCR, run by TCRdb on the reads, gives a single entry per CDR3 protein. Among around 200,000 distinct CDR3 sequences, less than 65% were seen once, and the ten largest hold roughly 15%. This clonotype was seen ten or more times. The clonotype originates from a human donor in good health, serving as a control. What was sequenced was sorted CD4+, CD8+, or CD8+CD57+ T cells (not recorded which) from PBMCs. J is TRBJ1-5 and V is TRBV2; perhaps TRBD1 as D (5 bases). DNA of the CDR3: TGTGCCAGCAGTGGGGGCGTAGTTGGAATCAATCAGCCCCAGCATTTT. This sequence encodes CASSGGVVGINQPQHF.